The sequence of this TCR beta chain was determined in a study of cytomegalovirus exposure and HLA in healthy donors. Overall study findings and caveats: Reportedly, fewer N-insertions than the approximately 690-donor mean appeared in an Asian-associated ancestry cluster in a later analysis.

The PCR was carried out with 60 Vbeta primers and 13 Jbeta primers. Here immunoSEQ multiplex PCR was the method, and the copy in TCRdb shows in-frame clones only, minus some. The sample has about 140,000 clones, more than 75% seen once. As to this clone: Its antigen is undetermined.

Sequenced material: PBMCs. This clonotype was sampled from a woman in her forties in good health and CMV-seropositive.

CDR3: CASLGQGAKGANVLTF. The CDR3 DNA follows: TGTGCCAGCCTGGGACAGGGGGCGAAAGGGGCCAACGTCCTGACTTTC. J is TRBJ2-6 and V is TRBV2, with 12 bases identical to TRBD1. CDR1 is SNHLY and CDR2 is FYNNEI in the germline V gene. Germline trimming cut 8 bases from V and 4 bases from J; bases unmatched to any gene: 6. The CDR3 runs to 16 residues. The whole variable domain, remainder taken from reference TRBV2 and TRBJ2-6, is EPEVTQTPSHQVTQMGQEVILRCVPISNHLYFYWYRQILGQKVEFLVSFYNNEISEKSEIFDDQFSVERPDGSNFTLKIRSTKLEDSAMYFCASLGQGAKGANVLTFGAGSRLTVL.